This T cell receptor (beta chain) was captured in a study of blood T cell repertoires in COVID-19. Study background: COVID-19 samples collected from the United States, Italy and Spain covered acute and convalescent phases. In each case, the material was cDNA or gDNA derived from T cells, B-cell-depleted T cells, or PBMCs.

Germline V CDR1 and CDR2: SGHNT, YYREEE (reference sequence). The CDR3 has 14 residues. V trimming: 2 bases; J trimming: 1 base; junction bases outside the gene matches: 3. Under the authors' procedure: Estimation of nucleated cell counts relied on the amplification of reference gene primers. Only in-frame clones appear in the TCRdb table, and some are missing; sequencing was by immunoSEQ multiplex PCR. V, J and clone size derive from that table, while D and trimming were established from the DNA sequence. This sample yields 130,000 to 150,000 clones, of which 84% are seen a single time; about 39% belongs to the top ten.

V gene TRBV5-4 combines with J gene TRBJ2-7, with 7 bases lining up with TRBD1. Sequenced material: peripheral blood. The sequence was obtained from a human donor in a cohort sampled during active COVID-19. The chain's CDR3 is CASSLGGASYEQYF. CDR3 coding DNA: TGTGCCAGCAGCTTAGGGGGCGCTTCCTACGAGCAGTACTTC.